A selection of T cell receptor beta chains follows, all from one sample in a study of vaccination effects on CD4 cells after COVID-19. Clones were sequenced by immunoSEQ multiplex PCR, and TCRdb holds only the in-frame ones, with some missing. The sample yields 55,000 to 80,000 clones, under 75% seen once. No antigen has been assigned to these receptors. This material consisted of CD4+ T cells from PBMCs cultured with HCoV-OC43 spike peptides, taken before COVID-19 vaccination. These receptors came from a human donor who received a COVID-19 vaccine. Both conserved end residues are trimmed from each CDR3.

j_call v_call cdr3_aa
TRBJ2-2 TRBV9 ASSAGGSNTGELF
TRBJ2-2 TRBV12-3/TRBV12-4 ASSFTNTGELF
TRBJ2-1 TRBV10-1 ASSESTAGGLQKQF
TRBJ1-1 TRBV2 ASSGAVGFLYTEAF
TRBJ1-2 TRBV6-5 ASSKTGHGYT
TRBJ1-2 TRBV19 ASSIDRYGYT
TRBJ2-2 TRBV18 ASSPSRANTGELF
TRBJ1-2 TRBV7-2 ASSPLPYGYSNYGYT
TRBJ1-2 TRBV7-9 ASSLTGVGGYT
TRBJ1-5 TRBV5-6 ATPDPERDSNQPQH
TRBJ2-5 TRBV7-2 ASSPHGGGETQY
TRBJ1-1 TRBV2 ASSHGTGNTEAF
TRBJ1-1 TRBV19 ASSLTYRAGTL
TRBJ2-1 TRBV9 ASSVEPSGGNEQF
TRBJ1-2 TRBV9 ASSAESLALTGFGYGYT
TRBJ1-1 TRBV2 ASTNRRSLNTEAF
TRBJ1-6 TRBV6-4 ASSAATGVYNSPLH
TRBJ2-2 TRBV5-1 ASSSGPPSYGELF
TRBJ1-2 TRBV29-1 SVATADYGYT
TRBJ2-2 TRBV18 ASSGGHANTGELF
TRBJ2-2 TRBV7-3 ASSSKAGGPSNTGELF
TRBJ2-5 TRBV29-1 SVALTAYQETQY
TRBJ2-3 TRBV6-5 ASRSSGATDTQY
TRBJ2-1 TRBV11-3 ASSPGLSGDEQF
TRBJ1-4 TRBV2 ASSDFTPNEKLF
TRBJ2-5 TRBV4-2 ASSHEETQY
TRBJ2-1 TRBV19 ASSRGSIGTPYNEQF
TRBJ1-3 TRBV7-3 ASSLTVSGNTIY
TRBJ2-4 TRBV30 AWKRGQASYKNIQY
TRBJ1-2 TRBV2 ASARTGGYGYT
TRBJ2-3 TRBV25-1 ASSWQGATDTQY
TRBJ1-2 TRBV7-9 ASRRDGVSYGYT
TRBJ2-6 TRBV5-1 ASSWAPGQGAGANVLT
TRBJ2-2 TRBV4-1 ASSQDGRPTGELF
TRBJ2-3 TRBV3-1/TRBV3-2 ASSSPGLAGGRADTQY
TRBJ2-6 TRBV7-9 ASSRDRGPGANVLT
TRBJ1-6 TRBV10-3 AISESAGYLSSPLH
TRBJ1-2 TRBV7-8 ASSFGTQLFYGYT
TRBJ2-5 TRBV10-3 AISGGTAQAQETQY